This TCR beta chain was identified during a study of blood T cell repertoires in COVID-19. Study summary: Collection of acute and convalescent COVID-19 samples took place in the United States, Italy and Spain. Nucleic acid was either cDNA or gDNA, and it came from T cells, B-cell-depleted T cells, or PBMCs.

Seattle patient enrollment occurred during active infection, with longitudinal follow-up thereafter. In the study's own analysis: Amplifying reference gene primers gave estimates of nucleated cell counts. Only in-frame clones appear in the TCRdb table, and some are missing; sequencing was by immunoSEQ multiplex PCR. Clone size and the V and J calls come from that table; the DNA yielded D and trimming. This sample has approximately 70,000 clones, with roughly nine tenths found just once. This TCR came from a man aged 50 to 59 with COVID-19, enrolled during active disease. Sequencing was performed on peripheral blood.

CDR3 in DNA: TGTGCCAGTAGTAGCCGGGGAGCCGGGGAGCTGTTTTTT. Its protein is CASSSRGAGELFF. J is TRBJ2-2 and V is TRBV19; maybe TRBD2 (5 bases). Germline-derived CDR1 and CDR2 are LNHDA and SQIVND (reference sequence). The CDR3 loop spans 13 amino acids. The germline V and J ends were trimmed by 4 bases and 6 bases, with 9 bases remaining between them.